One sample yielded the 25 T cell receptor beta chains listed below, sequenced in a study of T cells in Graves' hyperthyroidism and ophthalmopathy (dated by TCRdb to the late 2010s). Libraries were made using multiplex PCR. Sequencing was carried out with an Illumina HiSeq 2000. Amplification of TCR beta CDR3 regions was carried out from RNA transcripts. For the first round of RT-PCR on the TCR CDR3, the HTBI primer set was used together with the Qiagen OneStep RT-PCR kit. TCRdb redid the processing of the public reads, applying fastp at Q25 and MiXCR, and retained in-frame beta chains. Each CDR3 protein appears once, grouped with its most common genes and DNA. Recorded for this sample are approximately 400,000 distinct CDR3 sequences; 25% of them occurred a single time. The biggest ten clones account for more than 60% of the sample. Specimen: blood. All receptors derive from a man aged 45 to 65 with Graves' hyperthyroidism.

The chain combines TRBV12-5 with TRBJ2-7, with TRBD2 matching over 14 bases. Germline CDR1 is LGHNT and CDR2 is FRNRAP. V shed 6 bases, J shed 3 bases, and the junction held 7 bases outside the gene matches. The CDR3 consists of 16 residues. The CDR3 nucleotides are TGTGCTAGTGGCTTGCCGGGACTAGCGGGGGACTACGAGCAGTACTTC. Encoded protein: CASGLPGLAGDYEQYF.

This clonotype was observed many times. The rearrangement links TRBV2 to TRBJ2-7; maybe TRBD2 (5 bases). The ends were cut back, 6 bases at V and 3 bases at J, with 9 bases in the middle. This CDR3 comprises 12 residues. Germline V gives CDR1 SNHLY, CDR2 FYNNEI. The DNA for the CDR3 is TGTGCCAGCAGACTAGTTTTCTACGAGCAGTACTTC. Its translation: CASRLVFYEQYF.

In its sample, this clonotype was seen many times. This CDR3 is CASCINRHTEAFF. CDR3 nucleotide sequence: TGTGCCAGCTGCATCAACCGGCACACTGAAGCTTTCTTT. V gene TRBV6-1 combines with J gene TRBJ1-1, with no clear D. CDR1 is MNHNS, CDR2 SASEGT, per germline. V was cut by 8 bases and J by 3 bases, with 13 bases left in between. The CDR3 covers 13 residues.

The chain is built from TRBV4-2 and TRBJ2-7; possible D gene TRBD1, 5 bases. V was cut by 5 bases and J by 2 bases, with 16 bases left in between. The CDR3 has 15 residues. Germline-derived CDR1 and CDR2 are LGHNA and YNFKEQ. The DNA of the CDR3 is TGTGCCAGCAGCGTGCAGGGAATCCCGCCCTACGAGCAGTACTTC. Amino acids: CASSVQGIPPYEQYF.

This clonotype showed up just a few times. The genes are TRBV7-9 and TRBJ1-2; D ambiguous. The V end was cut by 5 bases, the J end by 4 bases, with 8 bases between. This CDR3 region has 12 residues. Germline V gene lookup returns CDR1 SEHNR and CDR2 FQNEAQ (reference sequence). CDR3 loop: CASSTQSYGYTF. The CDR3 coding sequence is TGTGCCAGCAGCACCCAGAGCTATGGCTACACCTTC.

The V gene is TRBV20-1, the J gene TRBJ1-4; the match to TRBD1 covers 8 bases. Trimming cost V 4 bases and J 3 bases; bases outside gene matches: 4. Germline V lookup: CDR1 DFQATT, CDR2 SNEGSKA (reference sequence). The CDR3 sequence is 14 residues long. CDR3 bases: TGCAGTGCTACTCAGGGGGCGGCTAATGAAAAACTGTTTTTT. This encodes CSATQGAANEKLFF.

At least ten counts were recorded for this clonotype. The chain links TRBV3-1 to TRBJ2-1; D gene unclear. Germline V CDR1 and CDR2: LGHDT, YNNKEL (reference sequence). V was shortened by 4 bases and J by 1 base, with 8 bases between the two germline ends. The length of the CDR3 is 14 residues. The chain's CDR3 is CASSLPGSYNEQFF. CDR3 bases: TGTGCCAGCAGCCTTCCCGGTTCCTACAATGAGCAGTTCTTC.

This chain links TRBV20-1 with TRBJ2-7; perhaps TRBD2 as D (7 bases). Germline V gene data show CDR1 as DFQATT and CDR2 as SNEGSKA (reference sequence). Deletions cut 6 bases from V and 6 bases from J, with 18 bases between. The CDR3 is 13 amino acids. The CDR3 here is CSANREGKSEQYF. The CDR3, as DNA: TGCAGTGCAAACAGGGAGGGCAAAAGCGAGCAGTACTTC.

This clonotype was counted ten times or more. V is TRBV28 and J is TRBJ2-1; D possibly uses TRBD1 or TRBD2 (5 bases each). V lost 4 bases, J lost 8 bases, and 21 bases lay in between. The CDR3 runs 16 residues. Per germline, CDR1 MDHEN and CDR2 SYDVKM. Written as DNA, the CDR3 is TGTGCCAGCAGTTCACCGGGACCCGGCACATTGGATGAGCAGTTCTTC. Encoded protein: CASSSPGPGTLDEQFF.

For the CDR3, the DNA is TGTGCCACCAGTGATTTTCTGACCCAAGAAGGCCTTAATGGCTACACCTTC. This gives the protein CATSDFLTQEGLNGYTF. This rearrangement joins TRBV24-1 to TRBJ1-2, with D unresolved. V lost 1 base and J lost 6, with 20 bases in between. CDR3 length equals 17 residues. CDR1 is KGHDR and CDR2 is SFDVKD in the germline V gene.

The chain combines TRBV20-1 with TRBJ2-7, with 11 positions matching TRBD2. This CDR3 has 15 residues. Germline-derived CDR1 and CDR2 are DFQATT and SNEGSKA (reference sequence). V was pared by 2 bases and J by 4 bases, with 7 bases of the junction left unmatched. The CDR3 reads CSARLAGGLQYEQYF. The CDR3 region has the DNA TGCAGTGCTAGATTAGCGGGAGGGCTTCAATACGAGCAGTACTTC.

This clonotype appeared once. In nucleotides, the CDR3 is TGTGCCAGCAGTTTCGGACAGCTCGACACCGGGGAGCTGTTTTTT. This codes for CASSFGQLDTGELFF. V is TRBV27 and J is TRBJ2-2; perhaps TRBD1 as D (6 bases). Germline V gives CDR1 MNHEY, CDR2 SMNVEV (reference sequence). This CDR3 has 15 amino acids. V shed 3 bases and J shed 3 bases, with 11 bases lying between them.

A few counts support this clonotype. The chain joins TRBV5-5 to TRBJ1-1; possible D gene TRBD1, 5 bases. This CDR3 contains 12 residues. The germline V gene has CDR1 SGHKS and CDR2 YYEKEE (reference sequence). V lost 5 bases and J 4 bases, leaving 9 bases between the germline ends. CDR3 protein: CASRGDGTEAFF. CDR3 DNA: TGTGCCAGCAGAGGGGACGGCACTGAAGCTTTCTTT.

There are a few counts of this clonotype. The J gene is TRBJ2-7, the V gene TRBV27; unclear D gene. V lost 5 bases, J lost 1 base, and 9 bases lay in between. The CDR3 is 13 residues long. Per germline, CDR1 MNHEY and CDR2 SMNVEV (reference sequence). CDR3 bases: TGTGCCAGCAGTCGACCGAATTCCTACGAGCAGTACTTC. Translating gives CASSRPNSYEQYF.

This clonotype was counted a few times. The chain combines TRBV20-1 with TRBJ2-7; D gene uncertain. The CDR3 spans 13 residues. The V gene's germline CDR1 is DFQATT and CDR2 SNEGSKA (reference sequence). Trimming cost V 4 bases and J 1 base, with 11 bases left between them. This CDR3 is CSATETRSYEQYF. In nucleotides, the CDR3 is TGCAGTGCTACCGAGACAAGATCCTACGAGCAGTACTTC.

The CDR3 DNA sequence: TGTGCCAGCAGTTTAGCCAGGAATTGGGACACCGGGGAGCTGTTTTTT. It translates to CASSLARNWDTGELFF. The chain uses TRBV12-3 or TRBV12-4 and TRBJ2-2; no clear D gene. The CDR3 is 16 residues long. Trimming took 0 bases from V and 3 from J, leaving 11 bases between them.

The chain combines TRBV11-2 with TRBJ2-1; tentatively, D is TRBD1 or TRBD2 (5 bases each). V lost 4 bases and J 4 bases, leaving 20 bases between the germline ends. Germline V gene sequence: CDR1 SGHAT, CDR2 FQNNGV. This CDR3 has 17 amino acids. CDR3 DNA: TGTGCCAGCAGCTCGCTACTAGGATCTAAGGGGTACAATGAGCAGTTCTTC. Translation: CASSSLLGSKGYNEQFF.

This clonotype has ten or more counts. The V gene is TRBV11-2, the J gene TRBJ2-7, with D possibly being TRBD2 (6 bases). CDR3 length: 13 amino acids. The germline CDR1 and CDR2 sequences are SGHAT and FQNNGV. The V end lost 5 bases, the J end lost 7 bases, and 15 bases lay between the germline ends. The CDR3 region has the DNA TGTGCCAGCAGCCCCGGAGCGGGTACTGAGCAGTACTTC. This sequence encodes CASSPGAGTEQYF. The full variable domain, its missing parts supplied by reference TRBV11-2 and TRBJ2-7, is EAGVAQSPRYKIIEKRQSVAFWCNPISGHATLYWYQQILGQGPKLLIQFQNNGVVDDSQLPKDRFSAERLKGVDSTLKIQPAKLEDSAVYLCASSPGAGTEQYFGPGTRLTVT.

The V call is TRBV27, the J call TRBJ1-2, with 9 bases lining up with TRBD1. Germline CDR1 MNHEY, CDR2 SMNVEV (reference sequence). The CDR3 totals 15 residues. V lost 2 bases and J lost 4; bases outside the gene matches: 5. The CDR3 reads CASSLVRTGAYGYTF. The CDR3, as DNA: TGTGCCAGCAGTTTAGTCCGGACAGGGGCCTATGGCTACACCTTC.

This clonotype was seen a handful of times. This rearrangement joins TRBV7-9 to TRBJ1-6; tentatively, D is TRBD1 (6 bases). V lost 8 bases to trimming and J lost 5 bases, with 10 bases between them. The CDR3 loop spans 13 amino acids. From germline, CDR1 is SEHNR and CDR2 FQNEAQ (reference sequence). The chain's CDR3 is CASRDTDNSPLHF. CDR3 nucleotide sequence: TGTGCCAGCCGGGACACAGATAATTCACCCCTCCACTTT.

In this sample, this clonotype turned up a few times. The chain is built from TRBV6-5 and TRBJ1-2, with D hard to call. This CDR3 comprises 16 residues. Germline V gene lookup returns CDR1 MNHEY and CDR2 SVGAGI. The V and J ends lost 0 bases and 0 bases respectively, with 11 bases between them. The CDR3 spells CASSYSNGEPNYGYTF. Here the CDR3 DNA reads TGTGCCAGCAGTTACTCGAACGGGGAACCTAACTATGGCTACACCTTC.

The rearrangement joins TRBV4-1 to TRBJ2-5, with a weak D call TRBD1 (6 bases). The CDR3 runs 15 residues. Germline V lookup: CDR1 MGHRA, CDR2 YSYEKL. V was clipped by 4 bases and J by 5 bases, with 17 bases between them. The CDR3: CASSRSGTTTETQYF. CDR3 in DNA: TGCGCCAGCAGCCGTTCCGGGACAACCACGGAGACCCAGTACTTC.

This clonotype showed up just once. This chain uses TRBV30 with TRBJ1-5, with D possibly matching TRBD1 (5 bases). The CDR3 is 13 amino acids. Germline CDR1 is GTSNPN and CDR2 is SVGIG (reference sequence). The V end lost 3 bases, the J end lost 6 bases, and 12 bases lay between the germline ends. The CDR3 sequence is CAWRAGSAQPQHF. The CDR3 region has the DNA TGTGCCTGGAGAGCAGGGTCTGCTCAGCCCCAGCATTTT. Combining the CDR3 with reference TRBV30 and TRBJ1-5 gives the whole variable domain SQTIHQWPATLVQPVGSPLSLECTVEGTSNPNLYWYRQAAGRGLQLLFYSVGIGQISSEVPQNLSASRPQDRQFILSSKKLLLSDSGFYLCAWRAGSAQPQHFGDGTRLSIL.

The gene calls are TRBV6-1 and TRBJ1-2; possible D gene TRBD1, 6 bases. CDR1 and CDR2 (germline): MNHNS, SASEGT. CDR3 size: 16 residues. V shed 0 bases and J shed 0 bases, with 11 bases lying between them. This CDR3 is CASSEAVDSSNYGYTF. Here the CDR3 DNA reads TGTGCCAGCAGTGAAGCGGTGGACAGCTCTAACTATGGCTACACCTTC.

With regard to this clonotype: It is unclear where the CDR3 begins or ends on the DNA, so no DNA is shown, and the CDR3 is as TCRdb lists it. This chain connects TRBV6-2 or TRBV6-3 to TRBJ1-1. CDR1 MNHEY and CDR2 SVGEGT come from the germline V gene. Termini included, the CDR3 measures 13 amino acids. The CDR3 region is CASSFGYGTEAFF.